This TCR beta chain was recorded in a study of shared clonotypes between healthy human individuals. On this clone: Its antigen is not identified.

After removal of 5 bases from V and 3 bases from J, the junction contained 4 bases not matched to a gene. This CDR3 region has 14 residues. The germline CDR1 and CDR2 sequences are SGHRS and YFSETQ. Study-wide results and caveats: Rarefaction gave evidence that sorted-subset sequencing remained incomplete despite large depth.

Clones were sequenced by immunoSEQ multiplex PCR, and TCRdb holds only the in-frame ones, with some missing. The sample carries more than 150,000 clones, 65% to 80% recorded once. This clonotype was obtained from a man aged 30-40 years in good health. The V call is TRBV5-1, the J call TRBJ2-7; TRBD2 agrees at 11 bases. The sequenced sample consisted of memory CD4+ T cells sorted from blood. Described subset: CD45RA-negative fraction. CDR3 nucleotides: TGCGCCAGCAGTCTAGCGGGAGGTAGCTACGAGCAGTACTTC. Protein sequence: CASSLAGGSYEQYF.